This entry features one T cell receptor beta chain sequence. The data were obtained in a study of cytomegalovirus exposure and HLA in healthy donors. Trimming at V came to 9 bases and at J to 7 bases, leaving 4 bases not matched to a gene. This CDR3 is built from 14 residues. Germline CDR1 reads WSHSY; CDR2 reads SAAADI. PCR primers comprised 60 Vbeta and 13 Jbeta primers. The repertoire was sequenced with immunoSEQ multiplex PCR; TCRdb's copy has only in-frame clones and lacks some. This table has about 55,000 clones, about 67% appearing once. The chain combines TRBV10-2 with TRBJ2-1; TRBD2 matches at 15 bases. This receptor was identified in a man in his forties or fifties in good health and CMV-seropositive. The source material was PBMCs. CDR3 in DNA: TGCGCCAGTTGGACTAGCGGGGGGGCTAATGAGCAGTTCTTC. Protein: CASWTSGGANEQFF.